The 13 T cell receptor beta chains below all came from one sample that was sequenced in a study of tumor-infiltrating lymphocytes in primary liver carcinoma. Synthesis of TCR beta cDNA was carried out from around 500 ng total RNA with a constant-region primer. TCR beta libraries came from three nested multiplex PCR rounds using slightly modified ARM-PCR. The first two PCR rounds used TRBV1-TRBV30 primers with a Cbeta primer, 9 to 11 cycles each. MiXCR was run by TCRdb on the multiplex PCR reads, yielding one entry per CDR3 protein. The sample lists fewer than 350,000 distinct CDR3 sequences, less than 70% seen once, with under 8% in the top ten. RNA was extracted from whole blood without cell sorting, alongside germline DNA. The material sequenced was peripheral blood. The receptors stem from a man in his forties with primary liver carcinoma and hepatitis B virus infection.

There are many counts of this clonotype. The gene calls are TRBV4-2 and TRBJ2-2; D is perhaps TRBD2 (6 bases). CDR3 length equals 13 residues. With 8 bases removed from V and 1 base from J, the gap between germline ends came to 8 bases. The V gene's germline CDR1 is LGHNA and CDR2 YNFKEQ. This CDR3 is CASLGGNTGELFF. The CDR3 nucleotides read TGTGCCAGCTTGGGGGGGAACACCGGGGAGCTGTTTTTT.

On this clonotype: A much larger clone lies one base from this, so it may be a read error. The CDR3 nucleotides read TGCAGCGCCTTGGAGAGGGCTCAGGGCGAGCAGTACTTC. Translation: CSALERAQGEQYF. The chain links TRBV29-1 to TRBJ2-7, with D perhaps given as TRBD1 or TRBD2 (5 bases each). Trimming took off 7 bases at V and 6 bases at J, with 19 bases between the two ends. Germline loops: CDR1 SQVTM, CDR2 ANQGSEA. This CDR3 is 13 amino acids long.

A remark on this clonotype: The CDR3 does not end in the conserved phenylalanine or tryptophan, so this is likely a read error. The genes are TRBV6-5 and TRBJ2-1, with TRBD2 identical over 14 bases. This CDR3 spans 19 amino acids. CDR1 MNHEY and CDR2 SVGAGI come from the germline V gene. The CDR3 coding sequence is TGTGCCAGCCGTTACTCTCCGACTAGCGGGAGGGCCTACTACAATGAGCAGTTCATC. Translating it yields CASRYSPTSGRAYYNEQFI.

With regard to this clonotype: With a much larger clone just one base away, this may be a read error. The rearrangement links TRBV4-1 to TRBJ2-2; D remains unclear. Germline V gene sequence: CDR1 MGHRA, CDR2 YSYEKL. This CDR3 has 14 amino acids. CDR3 protein: CAGSQDRKGGELFF. CDR3 nucleotides: TGCGCCGGCAGCCAAGATCGTAAGGGCGGGGAGCTGTTTTTT.

Of note for this clonotype: A read error may be the cause here, since a much bigger clone is one base away. V and J are TRBV10-3 and TRBJ2-7, with D tentatively TRBD2 (5 bases). The CDR3 totals 14 residues. V lost 3 bases, J lost 3 bases, and 12 bases lay in between. Germline CDR1 is ENHRY and CDR2 is SYGVKD. In DNA, the CDR3 is TGTGCCATCAGTGAACCGGAACTAGACTACGAGCAGTACTTC. As protein: CAISEPELDYEQYF.

This clonotype was recorded a few times. This may be a read error, as it is one base from a much larger clone. The chain is built from TRBV29-1 and TRBJ2-7; the match to TRBD1 covers 7 bases. Germline CDR1 and CDR2: SQVTM and ANQGSEA. CDR3 size: 12 residues. V was pared by 2 bases and J by 2 bases, with 0 bases of the junction left unmatched. The CDR3 DNA sequence: TGCAGCGTTGAAACAGGGGCCTACGAGCAGTACTTC. Amino acid sequence: CSVETGAYEQYF.

As for this clonotype: One end of the junction varies from germline; a read error may be responsible. CDR3 in amino acids: CANSLRDYPNEFDEQFF. CDR3 nucleotide sequence: TGTGCCAACAGCTTACGGGACTACCCGAATGAATTCGATGAGCAGTTCTTC. V gene TRBV11-2 combines with J gene TRBJ2-1; 7 bases align to TRBD2. In germline, CDR1 is SGHAT, CDR2 FQNNGV. This CDR3 has 17 amino acids.

Regarding this clonotype: A much larger clone lies a single base off, so this may be a read error. The chain is built from TRBV30 and TRBJ1-3; D not resolved. Trimming pared 0 bases from V and 4 bases from J, leaving 13 bases between. CDR1 and CDR2 from the germline V gene are GTSNPN and SVGIG (reference sequence). This CDR3 contains 15 residues. The CDR3 region is CAWSVSNLGGNTIYF. In DNA form, the CDR3 reads TGTGCCTGGAGTGTAAGCAACCTTGGCGGAAACACCATATATTTT.

This clonotype was counted only a few times. This rearrangement joins TRBV30 to TRBJ1-3; D is uncertain. The V gene lost 2 bases and the J gene lost 1 base, with 6 bases spanning the gap. CDR3 length equals 13 residues. CDR1 GTSNPN and CDR2 SVGIG come from the germline V gene (reference sequence). CDR3 amino acids: CAWSYDSGNTIYF. CDR3 in DNA: TGTGCCTGGAGTTACGATTCTGGAAACACCATATATTTT. Complete variable domain (other parts from reference TRBV30 and TRBJ1-3): SQTIHQWPATLVQPVGSPLSLECTVEGTSNPNLYWYRQAAGRGLQLLFYSVGIGQISSEVPQNLSASRPQDRQFILSSKKLLLSDSGFYLCAWSYDSGNTIYFGEGSWLTVV.

This clonotype was detected a few times. A junction end diverges from the germline sequence, so it may reflect a read error. CDR3 in amino acids: CASSGSSQETLYF. DNA for the CDR3: TGTGCCAGCAGTGGCAGCTCCCAAGAGACCCTGTACTTC. The V call is TRBV11-2, the J call TRBJ2-5, with no clear D. CDR1 and CDR2 from the germline V gene are SGHAT and FQNNGV. The CDR3 contains 13 residues.

As to this clonotype: At one of its ends the junction is not consistent with the germline gene, which may arise from a read error. This rearrangement joins TRBV11-2 to TRBJ2-3; weak D call: TRBD2 (6 bases). The CDR3 is 16 amino acids. Germline loops: CDR1 SGHAT, CDR2 FQNNGV. The CDR3 region is CASSLGAGSITDTRYF. CDR3 nucleotide sequence: TGTGCCAGCAGCTTAGGAGCGGGTAGCATCACGGATACGCGGTATTTT.

Note on this clonotype: Likely a read error: the CDR3 ends without its conserved phenylalanine or tryptophan. V gene TRBV6-6 combines with J gene TRBJ2-1; 7 nucleotides line up with TRBD2. CDR3 length: 21 residues. Germline V CDR1 and CDR2: MNHNY, SVGAGI (reference sequence). Trimming removed 0 bases from V and 2 bases from J; junction bases left unmatched: 19. The chain's CDR3 is CASSYSGGTRLGKSPYNEQFL. For the CDR3, the DNA is TGTGCCAGCAGTTACTCGGGAGGGACCCGCCTGGGGAAGAGCCCCTACAATGAGCAGTTCTTA.

Comments on this clonotype: A junction boundary mismatches the germline segment, possibly from a read error. The V and J genes are TRBV11-2 and TRBJ2-1; TRBD2 matches 8 bases. The CDR3 totals 15 residues. CDR1 is SGHAT and CDR2 is FQNNGV in the germline V gene. The CDR3 sequence is CASSPERERYDEEFF. The CDR3 DNA reads TGTGCCAGCAGCCCAGAGCGGGAGAGGTACGATGAGGAGTTCTTC.